Included here is one TCR beta chain sequence, with context. CDR1 and CDR2 (germline): SQVTM, ANQGSEA. There are 17 residues in the CDR3. V lost 4 bases, J lost 6 bases, and 24 bases lay in between. The entry originates in a study of T cell changes during pregnancy in multiple sclerosis. Clones were read by immunoSEQ multiplex PCR, and TCRdb kept only the in-frame ones, dropping some. The data contain tens of thousands of clones, roughly 92% of them singletons. The chain recombines TRBV29-1 with TRBJ2-2, with a weak D call TRBD2 (6 bases). The origin of this receptor is a female donor with multiple sclerosis, enrolled in a pregnancy study. The sample was peripheral blood, taken in the second trimester of pregnancy. The CDR3 DNA follows: TGCAGCGTTGCGTGGGCGACTAGTCCGAATCTTTCCGGGGAGCTGTTTTTT. This gives the protein CSVAWATSPNLSGELFF.